This is a list of T cell receptor beta chains from one sample in a study of cytomegalovirus exposure and HLA in healthy donors. Clones were read by immunoSEQ multiplex PCR, and TCRdb kept only the in-frame ones, dropping some. The sample consists of 150,000 to 160,000 clones, approximately 84% of them appearing once. Material for sequencing was PBMCs. These receptors were collected from a woman between 18 and 29 years old in good health and CMV-seronegative. CDR3s include the opening cysteine and the closing phenylalanine or tryptophan. The D gene is left open where the match is weak.

J	V	D	DNA	CDR3
TRBJ2-7	TRBV19	TRBD1	TGTGCCAGTAGTACCCGGGACAGGGGGTCGGGAGAGCAGTACTTC	CASSTRDRGSGEQYF
TRBJ2-1	TRBV28	TRBD2	TGTGCCAGCACCGAGACTAGCGGGAGGACCTACAATGAGCAGTTCTTC	CASTETSGRTYNEQFF
TRBJ2-1	TRBV28	.	TGTGCCAGCAGTTTATCAGTCAGGGCCCCGAACTCCTACAATGAGCAGTTCTTC	CASSLSVRAPNSYNEQFF
TRBJ1-6	TRBV28	TRBD1	TGTGCCAGCAGTCTACAGGGGACGGGATCACCCCTCCACTTT	CASSLQGTGSPLHF
TRBJ2-2	TRBV5-1	.	TGCGCCAGCAGCTTGGACAGGCATACCGGGGAGCTGTTTTTT	CASSLDRHTGELFF
TRBJ1-4	TRBV28	TRBD1	TGTGCCAGCAGACAGGGGGGCAATGAAAAACTGTTTTTT	CASRQGGNEKLFF
TRBJ2-2	TRBV19	TRBD1	TGTGCCAGCGGGACAGGGGGAAACACCGGGGAGCTGTTTTTT	CASGTGGNTGELFF
TRBJ1-5	TRBV6-1	TRBD1	TGTGCCAGCAAAACAGGGGGTAGCAATCAGCCCCAGCATTTT	CASKTGGSNQPQHF
TRBJ2-7	TRBV25-1	TRBD1	TGTGCCAGCAATAACAGGGGGCCCGCCTACGAGCAGTACTTC	CASNNRGPAYEQYF
TRBJ2-7	TRBV27	TRBD2	TGTGCCAGCAGCCCGGGACTAGCGGGAGCGGGCGAGCAGTACTTC	CASSPGLAGAGEQYF